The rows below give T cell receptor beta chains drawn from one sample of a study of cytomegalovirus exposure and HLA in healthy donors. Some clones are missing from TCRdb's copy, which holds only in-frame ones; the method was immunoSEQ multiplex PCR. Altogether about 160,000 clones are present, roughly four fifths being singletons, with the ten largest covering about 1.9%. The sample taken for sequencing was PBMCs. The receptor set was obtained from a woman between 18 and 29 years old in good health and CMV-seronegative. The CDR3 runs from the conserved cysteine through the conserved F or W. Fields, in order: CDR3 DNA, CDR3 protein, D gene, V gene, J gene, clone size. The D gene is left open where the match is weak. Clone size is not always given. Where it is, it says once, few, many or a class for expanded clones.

TGTGCCAGCAGTCCAGGGGCTCGGGAGCAGTACTTC	CASSPGAREQYF	-	TRBV2	TRBJ2-7	-
TGTGCCAGTAGTTCGTCCGGGACAGGGGGCCGATTCTATGGCTACACCTTC	CASSSSGTGGRFYGYTF	TRBD1	TRBV19	TRBJ1-2	-
TGTGCCAGCAGTTTAAGGGGCAGTTTCGAGGGGGACACTGAAGCTTTCTTT	CASSLRGSFEGDTEAFF	-	TRBV28	TRBJ1-1	-
TGTGCCAGCAGCCAAGGAGGCTATGGCTACACCTTC	CASSQGGYGYTF	-	TRBV14	TRBJ1-2	few
TGTGCCAGCAGCCCCGCCCCCGGACAGGGTAGAGGCTTGGCGCAGTACTTC	CASSPAPGQGRGLAQYF	TRBD1	TRBV5-6	TRBJ2-7	-
TGCGCCAGCAGCCAACCCGACAGGAGCAACCACAATGAGCAGTTCTTC	CASSQPDRSNHNEQFF	-	TRBV5-1	TRBJ2-1	-
TGCGCCAGCAGCTTGGTACAGGGTTTATCTGGAAACACCATATATTTT	CASSLVQGLSGNTIYF	-	TRBV5-1	TRBJ1-3	-
TGTGCCAGCAGCTCCTCTACGGCGTTTTCAGGCGTACAAGAGACCCAGTACTTC	CASSSSTAFSGVQETQYF	-	TRBV7-2	TRBJ2-5	-
TGTGCCAGCAGCGCCGCCGGGACTAGCGGGAGAGGACGGAATGAGCAGTTCTTC	CASSAAGTSGRGRNEQFF	TRBD2	TRBV11-1	TRBJ2-1	-
TGTGCCAGAAGCTTGGGGGTCCTAGCGGGAGGGATCTATGGCACAGATACGCAGTATTTT	CARSLGVLAGGIYGTDTQYF	TRBD2	TRBV5-3	TRBJ2-3	few
TGTGCCAGCAGCCCAGAGGCCGGGGGAGAGGCTGGCTACACCTTC	CASSPEAGGEAGYTF	-	TRBV7-9	TRBJ1-2	-
TGTGCCAGCAGCTTAGTTGTAGGGGCGCGAGAAAAACTGTTTTTT	CASSLVVGAREKLFF	-	TRBV11-1	TRBJ1-4	-
TGTGCCAGCAGTTTACAGGGGGGCCCCAATCAGCCCCAGCATTTT	CASSLQGGPNQPQHF	TRBD1	TRBV28	TRBJ1-5	-
TGTGCCATCAGTGATCGGGGAGCCCCAATGAACACTGAAGCTTTCTTT	CAISDRGAPMNTEAFF	-	TRBV10-3	TRBJ1-1	-
TGCGCCAGCAGCTCGCCACAGGGCTCCTACGAGCAGTACTTC	CASSSPQGSYEQYF	-	TRBV5-1	TRBJ2-7	-
TGTGCCAGCAGGCGAACTAGCGGGAGGTACGAGCAGTTCTTC	CASRRTSGRYEQFF	TRBD2	TRBV6-5	TRBJ2-1	once
TGTGCCAGCCAGGGAGGGGCCGAGGGCTACACCTTC	CASQGGAEGYTF	-	TRBV7-9	TRBJ1-2	few
TGTGCCAGCAGTGAAGGACTGAAGAACACTGAAGCTTTCTTT	CASSEGLKNTEAFF	-	TRBV25-1	TRBJ1-1	few
TGTGCCAGCACTCAGACTGATCCCGTAGTGAATGAGCAGTTCTTC	CASTQTDPVVNEQFF	-	TRBV2	TRBJ2-1	-
TGCAGCGTTGTTTCGGATGAAAAACTGTTTTTT	CSVVSDEKLFF	-	TRBV29-1	TRBJ1-4	-
TGCGCCAGCAGCTTGGGGGACAGTTCACCCCTCCACTTT	CASSLGDSSPLHF	TRBD1	TRBV5-1	TRBJ1-6	-
TGTGCCAGCAGTTTATTGGCCCCCCTGCTGAACACTGAAGCTTTCTTT	CASSLLAPLLNTEAFF	-	TRBV28	TRBJ1-1	-